The present entry profiles one TCR beta chain with its context. TCRdb independently ran MiXCR on the RACE reads; one entry per CDR3 protein. Found here are 95,000 to 150,000 distinct CDR3 sequences, about 11% of them singletons; the top ten hold over 2%. The data belong to a study of human T cells and chemical hapten exposure. The time point here: patch test 3, about 24 weeks after DPC sensitization. Regarding treatment: therapeutic diphenylcyclopropenone sensitization with weekly scalp DPC. Germline values: CDR1 SGHTA, CDR2 FQGNSA. Trimming shortened V by 3 bases and J by 0 bases, and 4 bases separated the two germline ends. This CDR3 comprises 13 residues.

This receptor was taken from a woman between 45 and 60 years old with alopecia areata. Some clones in this sample may be carry-over from other donors' samples. The sample consisted of whole blood, taken in connection with sensitization to the hapten diphenylcyclopropenone (DPC). The rearrangement uses TRBV7-2 and TRBJ2-3; D unclear. This CDR3 is CASSFVSTDTQYF. In nucleotides, the CDR3 is TGTGCCAGCAGCTTTGTGAGCACAGATACGCAGTATTTT.